Listed below are T cell receptor beta chains from one sample, sequenced in a study of blood T cell repertoires in COVID-19. Generated by immunoSEQ multiplex PCR, the TCRdb table keeps only in-frame clones and is missing some. The sample has under 95,000 clones, around 80% seen once. The specimen sequenced was peripheral blood. The receptor set was obtained from a man between 45 and 60 years old with acute or convalescent COVID-19. CDR3s include the opening cysteine and the closing phenylalanine or tryptophan. The D gene is left open where the match is weak. The size of a clone is reported for some rows only, either as once, few or many, or as a class for expanded clones.

d_gene	len	abundance	v_gene	j_gene	CDR3aa	CDR3nt
.	13	.	TRBV28	TRBJ1-2	CASGYTGNYGYTF	TGTGCCAGCGGGTACACAGGGAACTATGGCTACACCTTC
.	15	.	TRBV3-1/TRBV3-2	TRBJ1-3	CASSQGALPGNTIYF	TGTGCCAGCAGCCAAGGGGCCCTCCCTGGAAACACCATATATTTT
TRBD2	16	.	TRBV9	TRBJ2-5	CASSVASGSGGETQYF	TGTGCCAGCAGCGTAGCTAGCGGGAGTGGGGGTGAGACCCAGTACTTC
.	15	.	TRBV7-2	TRBJ1-5	CASSPGGASNQPQHF	TGTGCCAGCAGCCCCGGGGGGGCCAGCAATCAGCCCCAGCATTTT
TRBD1	17	.	TRBV13	TRBJ1-3	CASSLGPGTGSRNTIYF	TGTGCCAGCAGCTTAGGACCCGGGACAGGTTCTCGAAACACCATATATTTT
TRBD1	14	.	TRBV5-1	TRBJ2-7	CASKVGTGAYEQYF	TGCGCCAGCAAGGTCGGGACAGGGGCCTACGAGCAGTACTTC
.	16	.	TRBV25-1	TRBJ2-5	CASSEYRVLDGETQYF	TGTGCCAGCAGTGAGTACCGGGTCCTTGACGGAGAGACCCAGTACTTC
.	16	.	TRBV5-6	TRBJ1-4	CASSLGLRDKNEKLFF	TGTGCCAGCAGCTTGGGCCTACGGGACAAGAACGAAAAACTGTTTTTT
.	13	.	TRBV15	TRBJ2-7	CATSSSQFDEQYF	TGTGCCACCAGCAGTTCACAGTTCGACGAGCAGTACTTC
.	13	once	TRBV2	TRBJ1-2	CASSVRTVVGYTF	TGTGCCAGCAGTGTACGGACAGTAGTCGGCTACACCTTC
TRBD2	16	.	TRBV7-2	TRBJ2-7	CASSPGLAGGLDEQYF	TGTGCCAGCAGCCCAGGACTAGCGGGGGGGCTGGACGAGCAGTACTTC
TRBD1	17	.	TRBV10-1	TRBJ2-2	CASSEGQGATYTGELFF	TGCGCCAGCAGTGAGGGACAGGGGGCTACGTACACCGGGGAGCTGTTTTTT
.	11	.	TRBV29-1	TRBJ1-2	CSAGGSYGYTF	TGCAGCGCCGGAGGCAGCTATGGCTACACCTTC
TRBD2	15	.	TRBV25-1	TRBJ2-5	CASSEIAGPGETQYF	TGTGCCAGCAGTGAAATAGCGGGGCCGGGAGAGACCCAGTACTTC
.	14	.	TRBV7-2	TRBJ2-3	CASSLLSSKDTQYF	TGTGCCAGCAGCTTACTCTCTAGCAAGGATACGCAGTATTTT
.	16	.	TRBV19	TRBJ2-2	CASSITLGENTGELFF	TGTGCCAGTAGTATTACACTGGGCGAGAACACCGGGGAGCTGTTTTTT
.	14	.	TRBV5-1	TRBJ2-7	CARKRTRGAYEQYF	TGCGCCAGGAAAAGGACTCGTGGGGCCTACGAGCAGTACTTC
.	13	.	TRBV12-5	TRBJ2-1	CASGLTNRVEQFF	TGTGCTAGTGGTTTGACAAACAGGGTCGAGCAGTTCTTC
TRBD1	18	.	TRBV6-1	TRBJ1-2	CASSENIAQGGSDYGYTF	TGTGCCAGCAGTGAAAATATCGCCCAAGGGGGCTCGGACTATGGCTACACCTTC
.	14	.	TRBV27	TRBJ2-7	CASKTIGGGKEQYF	TGTGCCAGCAAAACAATTGGAGGGGGCAAAGAGCAGTACTTC
.	16	.	TRBV21-1	TRBJ1-3	CASSRGTVARGNTIYF	.
.	16	.	TRBV7-2	TRBJ1-3	CASSLRRGNSGNTIYF	TGTGCCAGCAGCTTAAGGAGGGGAAACTCTGGAAACACCATATATTTT
.	12	.	TRBV29-1	TRBJ2-7	CSAKGGATEQYF	TGCAGCGCAAAGGGGGGGGCTACGGAGCAGTACTTC
.	14	.	TRBV25-1	TRBJ1-2	CASSTWGLSSGYTF	TGTGCCAGCAGTACCTGGGGACTCTCGTCAGGCTACACCTTC
TRBD1	17	.	TRBV7-9	TRBJ2-7	CASSLVVRGTGGDEQYF	TGTGCCAGCAGCTTAGTCGTGAGGGGGACAGGGGGCGACGAGCAGTACTTC
TRBD2	14	.	TRBV6-5	TRBJ2-1	CASSYALAGSKQFF	TGTGCCAGCAGTTACGCACTAGCGGGGAGCAAGCAGTTCTTC
TRBD1	17	few	TRBV10-3	TRBJ2-2	CAISPNLGTGGSGELFF	TGTGCCATCAGCCCGAATCTAGGGACAGGGGGTTCCGGGGAGCTGTTTTTT
.	15	.	TRBV19	TRBJ2-1	CASSNDRWSYNEQFF	TGTGCCAGTAGTAACGACAGGTGGTCCTACAATGAGCAGTTCTTC
TRBD1	14	.	TRBV4-3	TRBJ1-2	CASRPTGGSYGYTF	TGCGCCAGCAGGCCGACAGGGGGCTCATATGGCTACACCTTC
.	15	.	TRBV19	TRBJ1-1	CASRTPAGGNTEAFF	TGTGCCAGTAGGACGCCAGCGGGGGGAAACACTGAAGCTTTCTTT
TRBD1	13	.	TRBV30	TRBJ1-1	CAWRDRMNTEAFF	TGTGCCTGGAGGGACAGGATGAACACTGAAGCTTTCTTT
.	14	few	TRBV6-5	TRBJ1-5	CASSYSGPNQPQHF	TGTGCCAGCAGTTACTCGGGCCCCAATCAGCCCCAGCATTTT
TRBD1	15	.	TRBV3-1/TRBV3-2	TRBJ1-5	CASSQETGGGQPQHF	TGTGCCAGCAGCCAAGAGACAGGGGGCGGTCAGCCCCAGCATTTT
.	13	.	TRBV6-2/TRBV6-3	TRBJ1-2	CASSYREGYGYTF	TGTGCCAGCAGTTACAGGGAGGGCTATGGCTACACCTTC
TRBD1	15	.	TRBV27	TRBJ1-4	CASSLGQGRKEKLFF	TGTGCCAGCAGCCTCGGACAGGGAAGGAAGGAAAAACTGTTTTTT
.	13	.	TRBV7-9	TRBJ1-2	CASTGPGDYGYTF	TGTGCCAGCACAGGGCCGGGAGACTATGGCTACACCTTC
.	14	.	TRBV6-2/TRBV6-3	TRBJ1-4	CASSPRGEHEKLFF	TGTGCCAGCAGTCCCCGGGGGGAGCATGAAAAACTGTTTTTT
TRBD1	16	.	TRBV19	TRBJ1-2	CASSTLGTGLNYGYTF	TGTGCCAGTAGTACCCTGGGGACAGGGCTGAACTATGGCTACACCTTC
.	14	.	TRBV10-3	TRBJ2-5	CAISQGRTVETQYF	TGTGCCATCAGTCAGGGGCGTACGGTTGAGACCCAGTACTTC
.	15	.	TRBV7-9	TRBJ2-3	CASRPVERSTDTQYF	TGTGCCAGCAGGCCGGTCGAGCGGAGCACAGATACGCAGTATTTT
.	14	.	TRBV7-2	TRBJ2-7	CASSLPGSYYEQYF	TGTGCCAGCAGCTTACCCGGGAGTTACTACGAGCAGTACTTC
TRBD1	20	.	TRBV4-3	TRBJ1-1	CASSQDVWEGRGRWGTEAFF	TGCGCCAGCAGCCAAGATGTATGGGAGGGCAGGGGGCGTTGGGGCACTGAAGCTTTCTTT
TRBD1	16	.	TRBV27	TRBJ1-5	CASSPQTGANNQPQHF	TGTGCCAGCAGTCCGCAGACAGGGGCCAACAATCAGCCCCAGCATTTT
TRBD1	16	.	TRBV11-2	TRBJ1-4	CASSGGQEGTNEKLFF	TGTGCCAGCAGCGGAGGACAGGAAGGAACTAATGAAAAACTGTTTTTT
TRBD1	15	.	TRBV27	TRBJ1-5	CASSFGTGFNQPQHF	TGTGCCAGCAGTTTCGGGACAGGGTTCAATCAGCCCCAGCATTTT
.	14	.	TRBV6-5	TRBJ2-7	CASSRTQGKDEQYF	TGTGCCAGCAGTCGGACTCAGGGGAAGGACGAGCAGTACTTC
.	16	.	TRBV12-5	TRBJ2-3	CASGLVTSDSTDTQYF	TGTGCTAGTGGTTTGGTAACGAGCGACAGCACAGATACGCAGTATTTT
TRBD1	14	.	TRBV13	TRBJ2-1	CASSSGQKSNEQFF	TGTGCCAGCAGCTCGGGACAGAAGAGCAATGAGCAGTTCTTC
TRBD1	14	.	TRBV12-5	TRBJ1-1	CASGPMTGVFEAFF	TGTGCTAGTGGTCCTATGACAGGGGTTTTTGAAGCTTTCTTT
.	18	.	TRBV5-8	TRBJ2-2	CASSIGGLVAGYTGELFF	TGTGCCAGCAGCATAGGGGGTTTAGTAGCAGGCTACACCGGGGAGCTGTTTTTT
.	15	.	TRBV9	TRBJ1-1	CASSVDLQRNTEAFF	TGTGCCAGCAGCGTAGACCTACAGAGGAACACTGAAGCTTTCTTT
TRBD1	16	few	TRBV5-4	TRBJ1-1	CASSPGQDPLNTEAFF	TGTGCCAGCAGCCCGGGACAGGACCCTTTGAACACTGAAGCTTTCTTT
TRBD1	14	.	TRBV6-5	TRBJ1-3	CASSLTGSGNTIYF	TGTGCCAGCAGCCTGACAGGGTCTGGAAACACCATATATTTT
.	15	.	TRBV5-1	TRBJ1-1	CASSSNRAMNTEAFF	TGCGCCAGCAGCAGTAACAGGGCGATGAACACTGAAGCTTTCTTT
.	14	.	TRBV4-3	TRBJ2-5	CASSQDSGLETQYF	TGCGCCAGCAGCCAAGATTCAGGGTTAGAGACCCAGTACTTC
.	17	.	TRBV28	TRBJ2-3	CASSSSLGPFSSDTQYF	TGTGCCAGCAGTTCCTCCTTGGGCCCCTTTTCGTCGGATACGCAGTATTTT
.	14	.	TRBV19	TRBJ1-5	CASGLGGGNQPQHF	TGTGCCAGTGGGCTGGGGGGAGGCAATCAGCCCCAGCATTTT
TRBD2	17	.	TRBV28	TRBJ2-7	CASSLVGGTSGRGEQYF	TGTGCCAGCAGTTTGGTTGGGGGGACTAGCGGGAGGGGCGAGCAGTACTTC
.	16	.	TRBV15	TRBJ2-1	CATSPGGLAGYNEQFF	TGTGCCACCAGCCCAGGGGGCCTAGCGGGGTACAATGAGCAGTTCTTC